This T cell receptor beta chain was found in a study of shared clonotypes between healthy human individuals. In germline, CDR1 is SGHTS, CDR2 YDEGEE. CDR3 size: 14 residues. V lost 5 bases and J lost 2; bases outside the gene matches: 6. The repertoire was sequenced with immunoSEQ multiplex PCR; TCRdb's copy has only in-frame clones and lacks some. The sample consists of approximately 180,000 clones, 85% to 95% of them appearing once. This sequence was found in a woman aged 25-40 years in good health. Sequencing input: naive CD4+ T cells sorted from blood. Subset reported: CD45RA+ positively selected. The chain recombines TRBV5-8 with TRBJ1-1; TRBD1 matches at 7 bases. CDR3 sequence: CASSSQGRNTEAFF. CDR3 coding DNA: TGTGCCAGCAGTTCACAGGGGCGAAACACTGAAGCTTTCTTT.